The subject of this entry is one T cell receptor beta chain. What it binds is not known. Other nucleotide sequences in the sample specify the same CDR3. This sample stems from a study of graft-versus-host responses after intestinal transplantation. CDR3 length: 17 residues. CDR1 and CDR2 from the germline V gene are KGHSH and LQKENI. Trimming shortened V by 3 bases and J by 0 bases, and 12 bases separated the two germline ends. Sequencing used immunoSEQ multiplex PCR; TCRdb keeps in-frame clones, though not all of them. The sample lists under 150,000 clones, 85% to 95% occurring once. The chain combines TRBV18 with TRBJ1-6; D not certain. The starting material was unstimulated CD4+ T cells sorted from spleen or lymph node cells, obtained before intestinal transplant. The sequence came from a human donor who received an intestinal transplant. CDR3 region: CASSPPTGSSYNSPLHF. CDR3 bases: TGTGCCAGCTCACCCCCGACGGGTAGCTCCTATAATTCACCCCTCCACTTT.